These 23 T cell receptor beta chains originate from one sample sequenced in a study of CXCR3-negative and CXCR3-positive naive CD8 T cells. General study points: Naive CXCR3-positive cells had TRB CDR3s more hydrophobic than those of CXCR3-negative naive cells.

For these receptors, no antigen is known. It was by 5' RACE with UMI labels that the TRB cDNA libraries were prepared. From the 5' RACE reads, TCRdb lists one entry per CDR3 protein and no DNA. The sample yields roughly 110,000 distinct CDR3 sequences, of which the top ten take up over 0.35%. Sequencing input: naive CXCR3+ CD8+ T cells from blood. The sample's subset: CD45RO-CCR7+CD27+CD95- naive CD8+ T cells expressing CXCR3 (TNR3+). These receptors were obtained from a human donor in good health. Some clones in this sample may be carry-over from other donors' samples.

Here the CDR3 reads CASSLRGSYNEQFF. This sequence joins TRBV28 and TRBJ2-1. CDR1 is MDHEN and CDR2 is SYDVKM in the germline V gene. The CDR3 consists of 14 residues.

The chain uses TRBV7-9 and TRBJ2-7; without DNA, the TCRdb call of TRBD1 cannot be checked. The CDR3 covers 15 residues. From germline, CDR1 is SEHNR and CDR2 FQNEAQ (reference sequence). The CDR3 protein is CASSPTGTISYEQYF.

The gene calls are TRBV9 and TRBJ2-1. This CDR3 comprises 16 residues. Germline V gene lookup returns CDR1 SGDLS and CDR2 YYNGEE. The CDR3 reads CASSVDGETSYNEQFF.

The chain couples TRBV6-2 or TRBV6-3 to TRBJ1-1. CDR1 and CDR2 (germline): MNHEY, SVGEGT. This CDR3 has 13 residues. This CDR3 reads CASRNSRNTEAFF.

V is TRBV27 and J is TRBJ2-6. The CDR3 is 17 amino acids. From germline, CDR1 is MNHEY and CDR2 SMNVEV (reference sequence). CDR3 amino acids: CASSSEGNVYGANVLTF.

The V call is TRBV20-1, the J call TRBJ2-3; TCRdb's D gene call, TRBD1, goes unchecked for lack of DNA. This CDR3 has 15 residues. Germline V gene data show CDR1 as DFQATT and CDR2 as SNEGSKA (reference sequence). The CDR3 loop reads CSARDRVIGTDTQYF.

The J gene is TRBJ2-1, the V gene TRBV29-1; TCRdb's D call of TRBD2 is untestable without DNA. Germline CDR1 SQVTM, CDR2 ANQGSEA. This CDR3 is built from 14 residues. This chain's CDR3 is CSVEGREPGFTQFF.

The chain joins TRBV28 to TRBJ2-3; the D gene TCRdb calls, TRBD2, cannot be checked with no DNA. Per the germline V gene, CDR1 is MDHEN and CDR2 is SYDVKM. The CDR3 has 14 amino acids. The CDR3 reads CASRELAGPDTQYF.

The CDR3 region is CVSSPGGTEAFF. The chain links TRBV19 to TRBJ1-1; TCRdb's D call of TRBD1 is untestable without DNA. The germline gives CDR1 LNHDA, CDR2 SQIVND (reference sequence). The CDR3 runs to 12 residues. Supplemented by reference TRBV19 and TRBJ1-1, the full variable domain reads DGGITQSPKYLFRKEGQNVTLSCEQNLNHDAMYWYRQDPGQGLRLIYYSQIVNDFQKGDIAEGYSVSREKKESFPLTVTSAQKNPTAFYLCVSSPGGTEAFFGQGTRLTVV.

The rearrangement uses TRBV20-1 and TRBJ2-5; with no DNA, the TCRdb D assignment of TRBD1 cannot be verified. The CDR3 spans 14 residues. The germline CDR1 and CDR2 sequences are DFQATT and SNEGSKA (reference sequence). The CDR3 spells CSATRTGAGETQYF.

V and J are TRBV7-6 and TRBJ2-1; TCRdb selects TRBD2, and the lack of DNA leaves this call unchecked. The CDR3 spans 13 residues. Germline V gives CDR1 SGHVS, CDR2 FNYEAQ. CDR3 loop: CASSRGGYNEQFF.

The V gene is TRBV20-1, the J gene TRBJ2-1; TCRdb names TRBD2, which stays unverified in the absence of DNA. CDR3 length: 12 amino acids. CDR1 and CDR2 from the germline V gene are DFQATT and SNEGSKA (reference sequence). The CDR3 spells CSAPLAGNEQFF.

The chain links TRBV7-9 to TRBJ2-7; TCRdb calls TRBD1, which cannot be checked without DNA. CDR1 and CDR2 from the germline V gene are SEHNR and FQNEAQ (reference sequence). CDR3 length equals 13 residues. The CDR3 spells CASSRGGPDEQYF.

The chain is built from TRBV7-2 and TRBJ1-6. The CDR3 totals 14 residues. Germline CDR1 and CDR2: SGHTA and FQGNSA. This chain's CDR3 is CASSSRGADSPLHF.

The chain joins TRBV29-1 to TRBJ1-2; TCRdb names TRBD1, which stays unverified in the absence of DNA. CDR3 length equals 11 residues. Germline V gene data show CDR1 as SQVTM and CDR2 as ANQGSEA. The CDR3 sequence is CSADGQGVNTF.

J is TRBJ2-4 and V is TRBV7-9; the TRBD1 assignment by TCRdb is unverifiable without DNA. Germline CDR1 is SEHNR and CDR2 is FQNEAQ (reference sequence). There are 18 residues in the CDR3. The CDR3 is CASSPFSRGASAKNIQYF.

CDR3 residues: CSVGPQGALSYEQYF. The chain couples TRBV29-1 to TRBJ2-7; the D call of TRBD1 rests on TCRdb alone, since no DNA is present to check it. The CDR3 extends over 15 amino acids. Germline V gene data show CDR1 as SQVTM and CDR2 as ANQGSEA.

The V call is TRBV9, the J call TRBJ2-1; checking the TCRdb D call of TRBD2 is not possible without DNA. CDR1 is SGDLS, CDR2 YYNGEE, per germline. The CDR3 is 15 amino acids. The CDR3 protein is CASSLNREGDDEQFF. The full variable domain, its missing parts supplied by reference TRBV9 and TRBJ2-1, is DSGVTQTPKHLITATGQRVTLRCSPRSGDLSVYWYQQSLDQGLQFLIQYYNGEERAKGNILERFSAQQFPDLHSELNLSSLELGDSALYFCASSLNREGDDEQFFGPGTRLTVL.

The chain couples TRBV7-6 to TRBJ2-5; the D call from TCRdb, TRBD2, cannot be confirmed without DNA. The CDR3 length is 15 residues. CDR1 SGHVS and CDR2 FNYEAQ come from the germline V gene. The CDR3 reads CASSDSAGGLETQYF. Full variable domain (outside the CDR3, taken from reference TRBV7-6 and TRBJ2-5): GAGVSQSPRYKVTKRGQDVALRCDPISGHVSLYWYRQALGQGPEFLTYFNYEAQQDKSGLPNDRFSAERPEGSISTLTIQRTEQRDSAMYRCASSDSAGGLETQYFGPGTRLLVL.

The J gene is TRBJ2-1, the V gene TRBV6-5; no DNA is available, so the TRBD1 call from TCRdb remains unchecked. Looked up from germline, CDR1 is MNHEY and CDR2 is SVGAGI. This CDR3 spans 12 amino acids. This CDR3 reads CASSPTGREQFF.

This chain joins TRBV7-6 and TRBJ1-1. The CDR3 extends over 13 amino acids. Looked up from germline, CDR1 is SGHVS and CDR2 is FNYEAQ. CDR3: CASSPRENIEAFF.

This chain links TRBV25-1 with TRBJ2-7; TCRdb designates TRBD2, a call that cannot be tested without DNA. The CDR3 totals 15 residues. CDR1 is MGHDK, CDR2 SYGVNS, per germline. The CDR3 spells CASSQRGTSLYEQYF.

The gene calls are TRBV9 and TRBJ2-1; without DNA, the TCRdb call of TRBD2 cannot be checked. The CDR3 runs 15 residues. Germline lookup yields CDR1 SGDLS and CDR2 YYNGEE. CDR3 loop: CASSPGTSGVNEQFF.